One and the same sample provided the 21 T cell receptor beta chains below, sequenced in a study of monozygotic twins with inflammatory bowel disease. Reanalyzing the 5' RACE reads, TCRdb keeps one entry per CDR3 protein, without DNA. The listing contains around 380,000 distinct CDR3 sequences. The sequencing input was blood. These receptors were taken from a human donor with ulcerative colitis or Crohn's disease, or a healthy co-twin of an affected twin (not recorded which).

CDR3 sequence: CASSQLLAVPASHEQFF. The chain couples TRBV4-1 to TRBJ2-1; TCRdb selects TRBD1, and the lack of DNA leaves this call unchecked. CDR1 and CDR2 from the germline V gene are MGHRA and YSYEKL. The CDR3 sequence is 17 residues long.

The V and J genes are TRBV7-2 and TRBJ1-6; without DNA, the TCRdb call of TRBD1 cannot be checked. This CDR3 region has 15 residues. Germline values: CDR1 SGHTA, CDR2 FQGNSA. The CDR3 spells CASSSPQGGNSPLHF.

V usage is TRBV27 and J usage is TRBJ2-3; the TRBD2 assignment by TCRdb is unverifiable without DNA. The CDR3 is 15 amino acids. Germline assignment: CDR1 MNHEY and CDR2 SMNVEV (reference sequence). The CDR3 sequence: CASSFLASGTDTQYF.

V gene TRBV14 combines with J gene TRBJ2-6; TCRdb returns TRBD1, unconfirmable since there is no DNA. Germline V gene lookup returns CDR1 SGHDN and CDR2 FVKESK. The CDR3 totals 19 residues. CDR3: CASSQEPGQVPSGANVLTF.

The CDR3 here is CASSLGRMQVYGYTF. The V and J genes are TRBV5-1 and TRBJ1-2. This CDR3 comprises 15 residues. Germline V CDR1 and CDR2: SGHRS, YFSETQ.

This sequence joins TRBV27 and TRBJ1-2; lacking DNA, the TRBD1 call made by TCRdb goes unchecked. Germline loops: CDR1 MNHEY, CDR2 SMNVEV (reference sequence). There are 12 residues in the CDR3. The CDR3 region is CASSLPDRGYTF.

The V call is TRBV28, the J call TRBJ2-7; TCRdb's D call, TRBD2, is unchecked because there is no DNA. CDR3 size: 16 residues. The germline V gene encodes CDR1 MDHEN and CDR2 SYDVKM. This CDR3 reads CASSPSGTSVPYEQYF.

This chain joins TRBV20-1 and TRBJ2-2; TCRdb's D call of TRBD1 is untestable without DNA. This CDR3 has 14 amino acids. The germline V gene encodes CDR1 DFQATT and CDR2 SNEGSKA (reference sequence). The CDR3 is CSASRLQGTGELFF.

The V and J genes are TRBV27 and TRBJ1-3. This CDR3 has 15 residues. The V gene's germline CDR1 is MNHEY and CDR2 SMNVEV (reference sequence). The CDR3 loop is CASSLSSSLLNTIYF.

This chain links TRBV6-1 with TRBJ2-1; the TRBD2 assignment by TCRdb is unverifiable without DNA. Germline V lookup: CDR1 MNHNS, CDR2 SASEGT. The CDR3 covers 18 residues. The chain's CDR3 is CASSPGLATFSSYNEQFF.

The J gene is TRBJ1-6, the V gene TRBV20-1; TCRdb picks TRBD1, but there is no DNA to check that call. The CDR3 covers 12 residues. Looked up from germline, CDR1 is DFQATT and CDR2 is SNEGSKA (reference sequence). The CDR3 loop reads CSVQGANSPLHF.

The chain is built from TRBV7-9 and TRBJ2-2; TCRdb designates TRBD2, a call that cannot be tested without DNA. The CDR3 covers 14 residues. Germline V CDR1 and CDR2: SEHNR, FQNEAQ (reference sequence). The CDR3 sequence: CASSSLALSGELFF. The full variable domain, rest sourced from reference TRBV7-9 and TRBJ2-2, is DTGVSQNPRHKITKRGQNVTFRCDPISEHNRLYWYRQTLGQGPEFLTYFQNEAQLEKSRLLSDRFSAERPKGSFSTLEIQRTEQGDSAMYLCASSSLALSGELFFGEGSRLTVL.

The V gene is TRBV7-2, the J gene TRBJ1-2; absent DNA, TCRdb's TRBD1 call cannot be checked. This CDR3 contains 13 residues. The germline CDR1 and CDR2 sequences are SGHTA and FQGNSA. CDR3 amino acids: CASSSTPVYGYTF. Full variable domain (outside the CDR3, taken from reference TRBV7-2 and TRBJ1-2): GAGVSQSPSNKVTEKGKDVELRCDPISGHTALYWYRQSLGQGLEFLIYFQGNSAPDKSGLPSDRFSAERTGGSVSTLTIQRTQQEDSAVYLCASSSTPVYGYTFGSGTRLTVV.

The rearrangement links TRBV20-1 to TRBJ2-1. The CDR3 spans 15 residues. The V gene's germline CDR1 is DFQATT and CDR2 SNEGSKA (reference sequence). The CDR3 sequence is CSAQEGSSSYNEQFF.

V usage is TRBV9 and J usage is TRBJ1-1; TCRdb names TRBD1, which stays unverified in the absence of DNA. Germline CDR1 reads SGDLS; CDR2 reads YYNGEE. The CDR3 spans 14 residues. The CDR3 loop is CASSVQSGFAEAFF.

The chain carries TRBV11-2 and TRBJ2-1; TCRdb returns TRBD2, unconfirmable since there is no DNA. CDR3 length equals 15 residues. Per germline, CDR1 SGHAT and CDR2 FQNNGV. The CDR3 loop is CASSKGTSIYNEQFF.

The chain carries TRBV3-1 and TRBJ1-2. Germline CDR1 and CDR2: LGHDT and YNNKEL (reference sequence). The CDR3 is made up of 15 amino acids. The CDR3 sequence: CASSQVHGVGYGYTF.

The J gene is TRBJ2-3, the V gene TRBV7-9. The germline V gene has CDR1 SEHNR and CDR2 FQNEAQ (reference sequence). CDR3 length: 14 residues. The CDR3 sequence: CASSLGGSPDTQYF.

The rearrangement joins TRBV7-8 to TRBJ2-7. The CDR3 is 16 residues long. The germline CDR1 and CDR2 sequences are SGHVS and FQNEAQ. The CDR3 sequence: CASTVGSRTLNGEQYF.

This chain uses TRBV24-1 with TRBJ2-4. Per germline, CDR1 KGHDR and CDR2 SFDVKD. The CDR3 totals 13 residues. The CDR3 spells CATSDLAKNIQYF.

The chain combines TRBV2 with TRBJ2-1; TCRdb selects TRBD2, and the lack of DNA leaves this call unchecked. Germline V gene sequence: CDR1 SNHLY, CDR2 FYNNEI. This CDR3 spans 15 amino acids. CDR3 amino acids: CASSQDSTSNNEQFF.